A selection of T cell receptor beta chains follows, all from one sample in a study of PD-L1 blockade in urothelial cancer. Assay used: immunoSEQ multiplex PCR; TCRdb lists only in-frame clones, some missing. The data contain tens of thousands of clones, roughly 84% of them seen just once; the ten biggest clones take up 1.9%. The material was PBMCs, obtained around atezolizumab (anti-PD-L1) treatment. Every receptor here comes from a man aged 50 or older with urothelial cancer. Both conserved end residues are part of each CDR3. A D gene is named only where the DNA matches it firmly. Size is stated for part of the rows, as once, few or many counts, or as a class when the clone is expanded.

d_gene	v_gene	abundance	j_gene	CDR3nt	CDR3aa
TRBD1	TRBV9	NA	TRBJ2-7	TGTGCCAGCAGCGTAGCTGGACAGGGGAGAGAGCAGTACTTC	CASSVAGQGREQYF
NA	TRBV7-2	NA	TRBJ1-5	TGTGCCAGCAGCTTAGCGCGGGGGCCTCAGCCCCAGCATTTT	CASSLARGPQPQHF
TRBD1	TRBV2	few	TRBJ2-2	TGTGCCAGCAGTGAGGGGACAGGGAGGCCCGGGGAGCTGTTTTTT	CASSEGTGRPGELFF
TRBD1	TRBV11-2	NA	TRBJ1-4	TGTGCCAGCAGCTCGACCGGGACAGGGTCGGAAAAACTGTTTTTT	CASSSTGTGSEKLFF
TRBD1	TRBV10-3	NA	TRBJ2-5	TGTGCCATAGGGACAGGCTCAGGGCGAGAGACCCAGTACTTC	CAIGTGSGRETQYF
TRBD1	TRBV7-6	NA	TRBJ2-7	TGTGCCAGCAGCTTAGATACAGGGGCCTACGAGCAGTACTTC	CASSLDTGAYEQYF
TRBD1	TRBV7-9	NA	TRBJ1-1	TGTGCCAGCAGCTTAGAAGGGACAGGGGCTGAAGCTTTCTTT	CASSLEGTGAEAFF
NA	TRBV19	few	TRBJ1-5	TGTGCCAGTAGTATGGAACAGTTCAATCAGCCCCAGCATTTT	CASSMEQFNQPQHF
NA	TRBV7-3	NA	TRBJ2-7	TGTGCCAGCAGCTTAAGAGGCGGGTTTACCTACGAGCAGTACTTC	CASSLRGGFTYEQYF
TRBD1	TRBV30	NA	TRBJ2-7	TGTGCCTGGGGGACAGGGAACGAGCAGTACTTC	CAWGTGNEQYF
NA	TRBV5-4	once	TRBJ1-2	TGTGCCAGCAGCTCTGGGGGGAACTATGGCTACACCTTC	CASSSGGNYGYTF
NA	TRBV29-1	once	TRBJ1-2	TGCAGCGCGGACACTTATGGCTACACCTTC	CSADTYGYTF